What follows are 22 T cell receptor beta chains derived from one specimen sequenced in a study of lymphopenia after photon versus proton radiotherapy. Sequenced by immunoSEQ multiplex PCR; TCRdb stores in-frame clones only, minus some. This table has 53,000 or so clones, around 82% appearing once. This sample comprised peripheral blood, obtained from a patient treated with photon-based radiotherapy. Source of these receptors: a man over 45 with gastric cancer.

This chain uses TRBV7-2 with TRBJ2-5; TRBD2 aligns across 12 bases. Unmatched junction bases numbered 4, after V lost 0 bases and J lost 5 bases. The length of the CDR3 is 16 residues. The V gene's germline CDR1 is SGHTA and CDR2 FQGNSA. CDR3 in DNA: TGTGCCAGCAGCTTAGCACTAGCGGGAGGATATGAGACCCAGTACTTC. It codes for CASSLALAGGYETQYF.

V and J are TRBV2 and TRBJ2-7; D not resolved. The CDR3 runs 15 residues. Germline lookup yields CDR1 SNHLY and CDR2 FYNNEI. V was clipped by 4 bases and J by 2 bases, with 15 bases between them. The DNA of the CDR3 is TGTGCCAGCAGTGGGGCTGGGCGGAGCACCTACGAGCAGTACTTC. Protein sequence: CASSGAGRSTYEQYF. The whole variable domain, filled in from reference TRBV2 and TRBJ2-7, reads EPEVTQTPSHQVTQMGQEVILRCVPISNHLYFYWYRQILGQKVEFLVSFYNNEISEKSEIFDDQFSVERPDGSNFTLKIRSTKLEDSAMYFCASSGAGRSTYEQYFGPGTRLTVT.

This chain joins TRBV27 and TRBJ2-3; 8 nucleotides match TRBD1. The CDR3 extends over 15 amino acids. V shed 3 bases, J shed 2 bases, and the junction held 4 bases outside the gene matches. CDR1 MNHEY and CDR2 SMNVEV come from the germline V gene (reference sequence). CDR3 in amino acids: CASSFRQGFTDTQYF. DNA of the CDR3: TGTGCCAGCAGTTTCCGACAGGGGTTCACAGATACGCAGTATTTT.

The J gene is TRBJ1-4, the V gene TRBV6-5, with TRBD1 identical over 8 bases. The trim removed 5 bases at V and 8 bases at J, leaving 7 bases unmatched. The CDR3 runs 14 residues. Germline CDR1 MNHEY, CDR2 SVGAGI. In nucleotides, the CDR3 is TGTGCCAGCAGTGCGACAGGGGATGGAGAAAAACTGTTTTTT. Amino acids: CASSATGDGEKLFF.

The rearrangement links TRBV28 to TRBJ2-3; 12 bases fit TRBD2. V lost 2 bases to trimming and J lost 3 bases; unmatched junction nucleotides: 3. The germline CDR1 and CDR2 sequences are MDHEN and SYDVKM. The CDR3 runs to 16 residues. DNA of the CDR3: TGTGCCAGCAGTTTACCCGGGACTAGCGGGACAGATACGCAGTATTTT. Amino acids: CASSLPGTSGTDTQYF. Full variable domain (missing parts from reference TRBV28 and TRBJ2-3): DVKVTQSSRYLVKRTGEKVFLECVQDMDHENMFWYRQDPGLGLRLIYFSYDVKMKEKGDIPEGYSVSREKKERFSLILESASTNQTSMYLCASSLPGTSGTDTQYFGPGTRLTVL.

The CDR3 DNA reads as TGTGCCAGTCAGATGGACGCGGGAAACACCATATATTTT. Protein: CASQMDAGNTIYF. The chain is built from TRBV19 and TRBJ1-3; D call uncertain. The CDR3 length is 13 residues. CDR1 is LNHDA and CDR2 is SQIVND in the germline V gene (reference sequence). The V gene lost 8 bases and the J gene lost 4 bases, with 12 bases spanning the gap.

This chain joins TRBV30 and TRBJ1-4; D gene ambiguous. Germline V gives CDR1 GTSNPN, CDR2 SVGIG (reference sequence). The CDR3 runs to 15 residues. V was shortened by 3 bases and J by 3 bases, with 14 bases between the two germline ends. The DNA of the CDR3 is TGTGCCTGGAGCCATTTCAGGACCTCTAATGAAAAACTGTTTTTT. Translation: CAWSHFRTSNEKLFF.

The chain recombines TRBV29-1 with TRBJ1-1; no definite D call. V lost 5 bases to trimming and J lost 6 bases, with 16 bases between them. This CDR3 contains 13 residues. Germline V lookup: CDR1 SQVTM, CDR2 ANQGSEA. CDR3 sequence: CSVSPGSPPEAFF. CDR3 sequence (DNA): TGCAGCGTTTCCCCGGGGAGTCCGCCTGAAGCTTTCTTT.

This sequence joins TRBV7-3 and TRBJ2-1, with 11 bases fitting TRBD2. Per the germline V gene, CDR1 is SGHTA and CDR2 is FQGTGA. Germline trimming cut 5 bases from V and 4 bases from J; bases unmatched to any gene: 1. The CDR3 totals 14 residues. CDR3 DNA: TGTGCCAGCAGCCGACTAGCGGGGTACAATGAGCAGTTCTTC. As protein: CASSRLAGYNEQFF.

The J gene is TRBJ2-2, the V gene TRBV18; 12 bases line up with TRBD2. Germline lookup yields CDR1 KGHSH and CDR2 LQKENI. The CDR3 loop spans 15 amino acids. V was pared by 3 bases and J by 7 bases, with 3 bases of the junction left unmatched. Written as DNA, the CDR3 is TGTGCCAGCTCACCCCGACTAGCGGGAGACGGGGAGCTGTTTTTT. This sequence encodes CASSPRLAGDGELFF. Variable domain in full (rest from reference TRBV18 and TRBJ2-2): NAGVMQNPRHLVRRRGQEARLRCSPMKGHSHVYWYRQLPEEGLKFMVYLQKENIIDESGMPKERFSAEFPKEGPSILRIQQVVRGDSAAYFCASSPRLAGDGELFFGEGSRLTVL.

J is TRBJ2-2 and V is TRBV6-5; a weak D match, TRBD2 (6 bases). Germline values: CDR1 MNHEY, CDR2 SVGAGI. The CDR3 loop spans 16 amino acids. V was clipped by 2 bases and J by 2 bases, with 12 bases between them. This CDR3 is CASSYGLASNTGELFF. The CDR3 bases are TGTGCCAGCAGTTACGGGCTAGCGTCCAACACCGGGGAGCTGTTTTTT.

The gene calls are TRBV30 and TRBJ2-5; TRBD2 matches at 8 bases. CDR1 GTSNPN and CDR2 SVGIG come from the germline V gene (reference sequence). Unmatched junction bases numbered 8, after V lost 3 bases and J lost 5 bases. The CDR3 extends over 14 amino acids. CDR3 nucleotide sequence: TGTGCCTGGAGCCTCGTAGGGACTAGGGAGACCCAGTACTTC. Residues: CAWSLVGTRETQYF.

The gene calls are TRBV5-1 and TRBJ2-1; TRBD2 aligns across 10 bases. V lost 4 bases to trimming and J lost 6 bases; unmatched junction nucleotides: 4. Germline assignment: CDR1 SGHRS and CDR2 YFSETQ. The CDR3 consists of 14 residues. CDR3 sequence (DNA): TGCGCCAGCAGCACACGGACTAGCGGCAATGAGCAGTTCTTC. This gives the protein CASSTRTSGNEQFF. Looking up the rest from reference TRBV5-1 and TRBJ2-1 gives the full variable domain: KAGVTQTPRYLIKTRGQQVTLSCSPISGHRSVSWYQQTPGQGLQFLFEYFSETQRNKGNFPGRFSGRQFSNSRSEMNVSTLELGDSALYLCASSTRTSGNEQFFGPGTRLTVL.

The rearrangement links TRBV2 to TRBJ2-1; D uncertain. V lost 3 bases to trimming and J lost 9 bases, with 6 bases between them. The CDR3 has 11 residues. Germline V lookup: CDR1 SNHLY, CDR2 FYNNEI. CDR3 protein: CASSDIGEQFF. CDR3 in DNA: TGTGCCAGCAGTGACATCGGTGAGCAGTTCTTC.

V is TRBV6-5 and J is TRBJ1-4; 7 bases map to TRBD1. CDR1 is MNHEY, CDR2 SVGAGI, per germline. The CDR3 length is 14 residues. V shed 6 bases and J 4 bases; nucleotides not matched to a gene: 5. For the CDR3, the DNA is TGTGCCAGCAGAAAGGGACAGCTTAATGAAAAACTGTTTTTT. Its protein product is CASRKGQLNEKLFF.

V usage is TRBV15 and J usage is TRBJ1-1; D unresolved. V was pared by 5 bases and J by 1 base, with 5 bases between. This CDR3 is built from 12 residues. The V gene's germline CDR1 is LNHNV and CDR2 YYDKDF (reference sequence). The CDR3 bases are TGTGCCACCAGCGAAGGGAACACTGAAGCTTTCTTT. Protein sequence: CATSEGNTEAFF.

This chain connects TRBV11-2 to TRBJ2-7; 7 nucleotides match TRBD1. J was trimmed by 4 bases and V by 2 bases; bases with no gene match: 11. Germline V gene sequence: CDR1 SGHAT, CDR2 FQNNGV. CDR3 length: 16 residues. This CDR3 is CASSLSRDSILYEQYF. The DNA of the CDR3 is TGTGCCAGCAGCTTAAGTCGGGACAGCATCCTATACGAGCAGTACTTC.

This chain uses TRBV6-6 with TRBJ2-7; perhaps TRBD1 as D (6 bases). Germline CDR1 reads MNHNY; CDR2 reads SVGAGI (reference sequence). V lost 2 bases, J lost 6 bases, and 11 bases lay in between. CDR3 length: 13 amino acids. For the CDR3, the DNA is TGTGCCAGCAGTTACCAGGGGCAGGGCGAGCAGTACTTC. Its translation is CASSYQGQGEQYF.

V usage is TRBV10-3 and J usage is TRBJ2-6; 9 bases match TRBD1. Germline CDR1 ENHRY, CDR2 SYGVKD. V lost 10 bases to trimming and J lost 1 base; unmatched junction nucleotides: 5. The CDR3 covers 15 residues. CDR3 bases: TGTGCCAGCCTACAGGGGGCGTCTGGGGCCAACGTCCTGACTTTC. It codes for CASLQGASGANVLTF.

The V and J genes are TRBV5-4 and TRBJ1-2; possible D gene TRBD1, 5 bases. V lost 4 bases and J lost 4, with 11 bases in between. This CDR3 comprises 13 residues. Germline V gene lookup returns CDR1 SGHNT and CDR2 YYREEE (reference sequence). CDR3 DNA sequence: TGTGCCAGCAGCCCCGGGGGTACCTATGGCTACACCTTC. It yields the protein CASSPGGTYGYTF.

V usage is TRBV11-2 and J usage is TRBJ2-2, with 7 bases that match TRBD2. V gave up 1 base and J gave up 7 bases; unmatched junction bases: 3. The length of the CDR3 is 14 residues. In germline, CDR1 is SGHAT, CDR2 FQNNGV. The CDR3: CASSLVRGSGELFF. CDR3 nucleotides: TGTGCCAGCAGCTTAGTTCGCGGGAGCGGGGAGCTGTTTTTT.

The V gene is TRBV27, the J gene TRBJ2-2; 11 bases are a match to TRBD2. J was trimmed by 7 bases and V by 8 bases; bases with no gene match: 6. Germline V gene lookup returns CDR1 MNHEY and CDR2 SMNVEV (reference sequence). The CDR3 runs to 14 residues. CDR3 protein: CASRSGRAVGELFF. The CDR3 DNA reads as TGTGCCAGCCGTAGCGGGAGGGCCGTCGGGGAGCTGTTTTTT.